This TCR beta chain was obtained from a study of control samples from healthy donors and cancer patients. Some clones are missing from TCRdb's copy, which holds only in-frame ones; the method was immunoSEQ multiplex PCR. The sample lists about 34,000 clones, around 83% occurring once. This sequence was found in a woman aged 40 to 50 with lung cancer. Input material: PBMCs.

In DNA form, the CDR3 reads TGTGCCAGCAGTTTAGAAGGGCAGGGGGCAGATCGCTACACCTTC. The encoded protein is CASSLEGQGADRYTF. The chain links TRBV2 to TRBJ1-2; 8 bases map to TRBD1. J gave up 9 bases and V 5 bases, and 14 bases lay outside the gene matches. The CDR3 covers 15 residues. Germline V CDR1 and CDR2: SNHLY, FYNNEI. Full variable domain (missing parts from reference TRBV2 and TRBJ1-2): EPEVTQTPSHQVTQMGQEVILRCVPISNHLYFYWYRQILGQKVEFLVSFYNNEISEKSEIFDDQFSVERPDGSNFTLKIRSTKLEDSAMYFCASSLEGQGADRYTFGSGTRLTVV.